The 18 T cell receptor beta chains in this list originate from one sample, sequenced in a study of T cells in localized non-small cell lung cancer. Assay: immunoSEQ multiplex PCR; the TCRdb copy retains only in-frame clones and omits some. This table holds more than 15,000 clones, roughly 90% found once. This specimen was peripheral blood, taken before any cancer treatment. The receptors shown here come from a male donor aged 60 or over with stage II squamous cell lung carcinoma.

The gene calls are TRBV6-5 and TRBJ2-2; 8 bases fit TRBD2. This CDR3 has 14 amino acids. Germline V CDR1 and CDR2: MNHEY, SVGAGI. V shed 8 bases and J 3 bases; nucleotides not matched to a gene: 5. The CDR3 protein is CASSRRGDTGELFF. In DNA, the CDR3 is TGTGCCAGCTCGAGGCGGGGGGACACCGGGGAGCTGTTTTTT.

This clone was observed a single time. The chain has TRBV15 and TRBJ2-3; unclear D gene. The CDR3 spans 15 residues. From germline, CDR1 is LNHNV and CDR2 YYDKDF (reference sequence). V lost 0 bases and J lost 1, with 8 bases in between. CDR3: CATSRDGGRTDTQYF. CDR3 sequence (DNA): TGTGCCACCAGCAGAGATGGTGGCCGCACAGATACGCAGTATTTT.

V gene TRBV5-1 combines with J gene TRBJ2-5, with 7 bases matching TRBD1. The CDR3 totals 14 residues. The V and J ends lost 0 bases and 1 base, in that order; junction bases with no gene match: 0. Germline values: CDR1 SGHRS, CDR2 YFSETQ. CDR3 region: CASSLGDSQETQYF. CDR3 DNA sequence: TGCGCCAGCAGCTTGGGGGACAGCCAAGAGACCCAGTACTTC.

The gene calls are TRBV5-1 and TRBJ1-1; TRBD1 aligns across 8 bases. V shed 0 bases, J shed 4 bases, and the junction held 5 bases outside the gene matches. The CDR3 length is 15 residues. Germline V gene data show CDR1 as SGHRS and CDR2 as YFSETQ. CDR3 sequence reads: CASSLGTGGGTEAFF. The CDR3 DNA sequence: TGCGCCAGCAGCTTGGGAACAGGGGGAGGCACTGAAGCTTTCTTT. Based on the CDR3 plus reference TRBV5-1 and TRBJ1-1, the full variable domain is KAGVTQTPRYLIKTRGQQVTLSCSPISGHRSVSWYQQTPGQGLQFLFEYFSETQRNKGNFPGRFSGRQFSNSRSEMNVSTLELGDSALYLCASSLGTGGGTEAFFGQGTRLTVV.

The count of this clone is one. The chain employs TRBV7-9 and TRBJ2-5; D gene ambiguous. Trimming took 5 bases from V and 5 from J, leaving 6 bases between them. The CDR3 has 11 residues. Germline V gives CDR1 SEHNR, CDR2 FQNEAQ (reference sequence). The CDR3 DNA follows: TGTGCCAGCAGCATTGGGGAGACCCAGTACTTC. Translating it yields CASSIGETQYF.

The chain has TRBV28 and TRBJ2-7; D is unclear. The CDR3 extends over 15 amino acids. CDR1 and CDR2 from the germline V gene are MDHEN and SYDVKM. Deletions cut 6 bases from V and 3 bases from J, with 18 bases between. CDR3 DNA sequence: TGTGCCAGCAGCCGAACTACTGGTGGACGCTACGAGCAGTACTTC. It codes for CASSRTTGGRYEQYF.

The rearrangement joins TRBV28 to TRBJ2-5; 9 bases fit TRBD2. The V gene end was trimmed by 3 bases and the J gene end by 7 bases; junction bases not matched to a gene: 12. The germline V gene has CDR1 MDHEN and CDR2 SYDVKM. The CDR3 spans 16 residues. This chain's CDR3 is CASSFYAGGAFGTQYF. The DNA for the CDR3 is TGTGCCAGCAGTTTCTACGCGGGAGGGGCCTTTGGGACCCAGTACTTC.

The V call is TRBV2, the J call TRBJ2-2; maybe TRBD1 (5 bases). With 6 bases removed from V and 5 bases from J, the gap between germline ends came to 10 bases. The CDR3 spans 13 residues. Germline V gene data show CDR1 as SNHLY and CDR2 as FYNNEI. The CDR3: CASRGRVTGELFF. CDR3 bases: TGTGCCAGCAGGGGCAGGGTGACCGGGGAGCTGTTTTTT.

J is TRBJ2-7 and V is TRBV11-2; D may correspond to TRBD1 or TRBD2 (5 bases each). The germline CDR1 and CDR2 sequences are SGHAT and FQNNGV. Deletions cut 0 bases from V and 5 bases from J, with 11 bases between. The CDR3 consists of 14 residues. For the CDR3, the DNA is TGTGCCAGCAGCTTAGAGGGACCCAGGGACGAGCAGTACTTC. Translating it yields CASSLEGPRDEQYF.

This chain connects TRBV2 to TRBJ2-1; perhaps TRBD2 as D (6 bases). The CDR3 contains 14 residues. Trimming shortened V by 0 bases and J by 7 bases, and 10 bases separated the two germline ends. CDR1 SNHLY and CDR2 FYNNEI come from the germline V gene. The CDR3 nucleotides are TGTGCCAGCAGTGAAGCGTATCGGGAGAATGAGCAGTTCTTC. Translation gives CASSEAYRENEQFF.

This clone came up once. V is TRBV28 and J is TRBJ2-7, with D possibly TRBD1 on 6 matching bases. V lost 4 bases, J lost 0 bases, and 13 bases lay in between. The CDR3 sequence is 15 residues long. Germline V lookup: CDR1 MDHEN, CDR2 SYDVKM. The CDR3: CASSSGQRSSYEQYF. Written as DNA, the CDR3 is TGTGCCAGCAGTTCAGGACAGAGGAGCTCCTACGAGCAGTACTTC.

The chain joins TRBV18 to TRBJ1-5; unclear D gene. Trimming took off 1 base at V and 5 bases at J, with 15 bases between the two ends. The CDR3 extends over 16 amino acids. Per the germline V gene, CDR1 is KGHSH and CDR2 is LQKENI. CDR3 in DNA: TGTGCCAGCTCACCACTTCAGGAGAGGGATCATCAGCCCCAGCATTTT. As protein: CASSPLQERDHQPQHF.

V is TRBV7-9 and J is TRBJ2-5; D is undetermined. Deletions cut 3 bases from V and 0 bases from J, with 11 bases between. CDR3 length: 15 amino acids. CDR1 is SEHNR and CDR2 is FQNEAQ in the germline V gene (reference sequence). The CDR3 here is CASSFSLGNQETQYF. The CDR3 region has the DNA TGTGCCAGCAGCTTTAGTTTGGGCAACCAAGAGACCCAGTACTTC. Using reference TRBV7-9 and TRBJ2-5 for the parts outside the CDR3, the full variable domain is DTGVSQNPRHKITKRGQNVTFRCDPISEHNRLYWYRQTLGQGPEFLTYFQNEAQLEKSRLLSDRFSAERPKGSFSTLEIQRTEQGDSAMYLCASSFSLGNQETQYFGPGTRLLVL.

V and J are TRBV5-1 and TRBJ2-7, with D possibly matching TRBD2 (6 bases). Germline-derived CDR1 and CDR2 are SGHRS and YFSETQ. The ends were cut back, 4 bases at V and 4 bases at J, with 9 bases in the middle. The CDR3 contains 12 residues. The CDR3 DNA is TGCGCCAGCAGCGTGGAGGGTTACGAGCAGTACTTC. This gives the protein CASSVEGYEQYF. Full variable domain (outside the CDR3, taken from reference TRBV5-1 and TRBJ2-7): KAGVTQTPRYLIKTRGQQVTLSCSPISGHRSVSWYQQTPGQGLQFLFEYFSETQRNKGNFPGRFSGRQFSNSRSEMNVSTLELGDSALYLCASSVEGYEQYFGPGTRLTVT.

The gene calls are TRBV5-1 and TRBJ2-5; 10 bases are a match to TRBD1. Germline lookup yields CDR1 SGHRS and CDR2 YFSETQ. J gave up 4 bases and V 4 bases, and 4 bases lay outside the gene matches. The CDR3 runs to 14 residues. For the CDR3, the DNA is TGCGCCAGCAGCCCGGGACAGGGGCCAGAGACCCAGTACTTC. Protein product: CASSPGQGPETQYF.

The chain has TRBV7-9 and TRBJ1-5; D is ambiguous. Germline values: CDR1 SEHNR, CDR2 FQNEAQ (reference sequence). The CDR3 contains 13 residues. V lost 7 bases to trimming and J lost 3 bases, with 10 bases between them. CDR3 coding DNA: TGTGCCAGCACCGAGTCGGACAATCAGCCCCAGCATTTT. It yields the protein CASTESDNQPQHF. Combining the CDR3 with reference TRBV7-9 and TRBJ1-5 gives the whole variable domain DTGVSQNPRHKITKRGQNVTFRCDPISEHNRLYWYRQTLGQGPEFLTYFQNEAQLEKSRLLSDRFSAERPKGSFSTLEIQRTEQGDSAMYLCASTESDNQPQHFGDGTRLSIL.

The J gene is TRBJ2-1, the V gene TRBV10-3; the D call may be TRBD1 or TRBD2 (5 bases each). From germline, CDR1 is ENHRY and CDR2 SYGVKD. V lost 9 bases and J 8 bases, leaving 17 bases between the germline ends. CDR3 size: 13 residues. The CDR3 DNA follows: TGTGCCATACGAGGGGCAGTAGAGGATGAGCAGTTCTTC. It specifies CAIRGAVEDEQFF.

The chain joins TRBV6-5 to TRBJ2-1, with D unclear. From germline, CDR1 is MNHEY and CDR2 SVGAGI. V was cut by 3 bases and J by 3 bases, with 12 bases left in between. The CDR3 covers 15 residues. CDR3 nucleotide sequence: TGTGCCAGCAGTTATCATCAGGCCTTCTACAATGAGCAGTTCTTC. Its translation: CASSYHQAFYNEQFF.